This T cell receptor (beta chain) was identified in a study of shared clonotypes between healthy human individuals. Libraries were prepared by immunoSEQ multiplex PCR; TCRdb keeps only in-frame clonotypes and omits some of them. The sample contains around 2,000,000 clones, over 85% of which appear only once. For this clone: Its specificity is not known.

Study conclusions and caveats: Across subsets, estimated richness was generally greater for naive than for memory populations.

V lost 6 bases and J lost 3; bases outside the gene matches: 7. The CDR3 sequence is 13 residues long. Germline CDR1 SQVTM, CDR2 ANQGSEA. This chain links TRBV29-1 with TRBJ1-1; 7 bases map to TRBD1. This receptor was obtained from a man aged 18 to 35 in good health. Sequencing input: naive CD4+ T cells sorted from blood. Subset reported: CD45RA+ positively selected. Written as DNA, the CDR3 is TGCAGCGTGTCAACAGGGGTGGACACTGAAGCTTTCTTT. It codes for CSVSTGVDTEAFF.